Described below is a single T cell receptor (beta chain) sequence and its context. Its antigen is as yet unknown. The table came from immunoSEQ multiplex PCR; TCRdb's copy has only in-frame clones and leaves some out. This sample has roughly 2,300,000 clones; just under 95% occur once, and the top ten carry approximately 0.41%. This entry belongs to a study of shared clonotypes between healthy human individuals. On the study more broadly: Three plates each covered CD4 naive and memory; CD8 naive two, CD8 memory one. Findings of the study overall: Non-shared clonotypes had lower generation probabilities than clonotypes shared by all four sorted-subset donors.

This CDR3 is 24 amino acids long. The sequence came from a man aged 18 to 30 in good health. Some clones in this sample may be carry-over from other donors' samples. The V and J genes are TRBV21-1 and TRBJ2-7; the D call in the table, TRBD2, was not verified against the DNA. TRBV21-1 represents a pseudogene. Sequenced input: naive CD4+ T cells from PBMCs. Subset noted: CD45RA+ positively selected. CDR3 in DNA: TGTGCCAGCAGCAATGCAGCCGGTCGGTGCGGAGGGGCGACCTTCCCCTTCTTCTCCTACGAGCAGTACTTC. Encoded protein: CASSNAAGRCGGATFPFFSYEQYF.